A single sample is the source of the 10 T cell receptor beta chains below, sequenced in a study of OX40 agonist ivuxolimab in advanced cancers. Data came from immunoSEQ multiplex PCR; TCRdb stores just in-frame clones and leaves some out. Seen here are 60,000 to 75,000 clones, about four fifths observed once, and the top ten hold roughly 27%. The material sequenced was CD4+ or CD8+ T cells sorted from blood, taken in a trial of the OX40 agonist ivuxolimab. The source is an adult with an advanced solid tumor such as melanoma, head and neck, liver or kidney cancer.

This clone was picked up one time. The rearrangement joins TRBV7-2 to TRBJ1-4, with D possibly TRBD1 on 5 matching bases. This CDR3 has 15 residues. In germline, CDR1 is SGHTA, CDR2 FQGNSA. V gave up 2 bases and J gave up 3 bases, with 10 bases separating them. This CDR3 is CASSLRGLANEKLFF. In nucleotides, the CDR3 is TGTGCCAGCAGCTTACGGGGACTGGCTAATGAAAAACTGTTTTTT.

The gene calls are TRBV11-3 and TRBJ2-1, with 8 nucleotides matching TRBD1. J lost 0 bases, V lost 5 bases, and 6 bases had no gene match. The CDR3 length is 16 residues. The V gene's germline CDR1 is SGHNT and CDR2 YENEEA. CDR3 region: CASSGGQVSSYNEQFF. CDR3 nucleotides: TGTGCCAGCAGCGGGGGACAGGTGAGCTCCTACAATGAGCAGTTCTTC.

This chain uses TRBV10-3 with TRBJ1-2; D is undetermined. CDR3 length equals 14 residues. V lost 0 bases and J lost 5, with 10 bases in between. Germline V gene data show CDR1 as ENHRY and CDR2 as SYGVKD. The CDR3 bases are TGTGCCATCAGTGAGTCGTTGTTGGAATATGGCTACACCTTC. Its protein is CAISESLLEYGYTF.

The chain couples TRBV5-4 to TRBJ2-1; D is unclear. The germline CDR1 and CDR2 sequences are SGHNT and YYREEE (reference sequence). The CDR3 has 15 amino acids. Trimming pared 4 bases from V and 6 bases from J, leaving 17 bases between. The CDR3: CASSASLFSGNEQFF. The CDR3 bases are TGTGCCAGCAGCGCTTCCCTATTCTCCGGCAATGAGCAGTTCTTC.

This clone was found once. The chain uses TRBV6-5 and TRBJ2-4; 8 bases line up with TRBD2. V was clipped by 4 bases and J by 11 bases; unmatched bases: 7. CDR1 and CDR2 from the germline V gene are MNHEY and SVGAGI. The CDR3 has 13 amino acids. CDR3: CASSLPGGRLQYF. DNA of the CDR3: TGTGCCAGCAGTTTGCCGGGAGGGCGCCTTCAGTACTTC.

This rearrangement joins TRBV10-1 to TRBJ2-3, with D unclear. Germline V gives CDR1 WNHNN, CDR2 SYGVQD (reference sequence). The CDR3 loop spans 16 amino acids. Trimming pared 2 bases from V and 5 bases from J, leaving 17 bases between. The CDR3 bases are TGCGCCAGCAGTGAGGGTAGTTTTGGTCGTCAAGATACGCAGTATTTT. Its protein product is CASSEGSFGRQDTQYF.

The chain links TRBV5-5 to TRBJ2-1, with 8 bases that match TRBD1. In germline, CDR1 is SGHKS, CDR2 YYEKEE (reference sequence). V was pared by 7 bases and J by 6 bases, with 9 bases of the junction left unmatched. This CDR3 has 14 amino acids. Written as DNA, the CDR3 is TGTGCCAGCGGACGGACAGGGACCCTCAATGAGCAGTTCTTC. Its translation: CASGRTGTLNEQFF.

This clone has just a few counts. V is TRBV11-2 and J is TRBJ1-3; D may be TRBD1 (6 bases). Germline V CDR1 and CDR2: SGHAT, FQNNGV. The CDR3 is 14 residues long. The germline V and J ends were trimmed by 5 bases and 8 bases, with 16 bases remaining between them. CDR3 coding DNA: TGTGCCAGCAGCGGGGGCAGGGACGGCTACACCATATATTTT. Its translation: CASSGGRDGYTIYF.

This chain links TRBV11-2 with TRBJ1-1; D unclear. The V end was cut by 5 bases, the J end by 1 base, with 8 bases between. The CDR3 extends over 13 amino acids. The V gene's germline CDR1 is SGHAT and CDR2 FQNNGV. The CDR3 coding sequence is TGTGCCAGCAGCCAAGACCCGAACACTGAAGCTTTCTTT. It specifies CASSQDPNTEAFF.

V gene TRBV11-2 combines with J gene TRBJ2-2; TRBD1 is a possible D gene (5 bases). CDR1 and CDR2 (germline): SGHAT, FQNNGV. Trimming pared 5 bases from V and 6 bases from J, leaving 16 bases between. CDR3 length equals 15 residues. In nucleotides, the CDR3 is TGTGCCAGCAGCCTTATTTACCAGGGCTCCGGGGAGCTGTTTTTT. Its protein product is CASSLIYQGSGELFF. The full variable domain, rest sourced from reference TRBV11-2 and TRBJ2-2, is EAGVAQSPRYKIIEKRQSVAFWCNPISGHATLYWYQQILGQGPKLLIQFQNNGVVDDSQLPKDRFSAERLKGVDSTLKIQPAKLEDSAVYLCASSLIYQGSGELFFGEGSRLTVL.